The 21 T cell receptor beta chains presented below share a single source sample, sequenced in a study of spatial heterogeneity in lung cancer. In TCRdb, the 5' RACE reads were re-called with MiXCR into one record per CDR3 protein. The data contain roughly 25,000 distinct CDR3 sequences, 5.5% to 8.5% of them singletons. Stated time point: sample taken at primary tumor resection. The authors sequenced whole RNA from tumor, nontumor lung or frozen PBMC without sorting. Sequenced material: PBMCs, taken at surgery. The receptors here all came from a male donor with early-stage non-small cell lung cancer.

In its sample, this clonotype was seen many times. The chain links TRBV6-6 to TRBJ1-1, with D uncertain. The CDR3 spans 15 residues. Germline assignment: CDR1 MNHNY and CDR2 SVGAGI (reference sequence). V dropped 6 bases and J dropped 6 bases, with 20 bases sitting between them. The CDR3: CASSQRSINLAEAFF. The CDR3 bases are TGTGCCAGCAGCCAAAGATCCATTAACCTCGCTGAAGCTTTCTTT.

This clonotype was picked up many times. The rearrangement joins TRBV3-1 to TRBJ1-1; D is possibly TRBD1 (6 bases). CDR1 is LGHDT, CDR2 YNNKEL, per germline (reference sequence). The CDR3 length is 15 residues. V was clipped by 5 bases and J by 0 bases, with 13 bases between them. CDR3 sequence (DNA): TGTGCCAGCAGCTCCTGGACAGACTTGAACACTGAAGCTTTCTTT. Its translation: CASSSWTDLNTEAFF.

This clonotype was counted only a few times. This chain links TRBV29-1 with TRBJ2-7, with D perhaps TRBD1 (5 bases). The CDR3 extends over 12 amino acids. Trimming cost V 6 bases and J 3 bases, with 12 bases left between them. CDR1 is SQVTM, CDR2 ANQGSEA, per germline. The CDR3 nucleotides are TGCAGCGTACAGGTCGACGTCTACGAGCAGTACTTC. Translating gives CSVQVDVYEQYF.

This clonotype was recorded at least ten times. CDR3 nucleotide sequence: TGTGCCAGCGCCCTCCGGGAGACCCAGTACTTC. Protein sequence: CASALRETQYF. V and J are TRBV2 and TRBJ2-5; no definite D call. Trimming took off 8 bases at V and 5 bases at J, with 9 bases between the two ends. CDR1 is SNHLY and CDR2 is FYNNEI in the germline V gene. The CDR3 loop spans 11 amino acids.

This clonotype was seen a few times. The V gene is TRBV2, the J gene TRBJ2-7; D is uncertain. Trimming pared 1 base from V and 1 base from J, leaving 8 bases between. Germline V lookup: CDR1 SNHLY, CDR2 FYNNEI. The CDR3 totals 14 residues. As DNA, the CDR3 is TGTGCCAGCAGTGAAGGGCTGGGATCCTACGAGCAGTACTTC. It codes for CASSEGLGSYEQYF.

The V call is TRBV12-3 or TRBV12-4, the J call TRBJ1-6; D not resolved. The CDR3 covers 12 residues. The germline V and J ends were trimmed by 5 bases and 14 bases, with 13 bases remaining between them. The CDR3 sequence is CASSPRVGALHF. The DNA for the CDR3 is TGTGCCAGCAGTCCGAGAGTAGGAGCCCTCCACTTT.

This clonotype has a count of ten or more. This sequence joins TRBV6-4 and TRBJ2-3, with 7 bases fitting TRBD2. The CDR3 runs 14 residues. The V gene's germline CDR1 is MRHNA and CDR2 SNTAGT. The V and J ends lost 5 bases and 0 bases, in that order; junction bases with no gene match: 2. The CDR3 DNA sequence: TGTGCCAGCAGTAGCGGGGTTAGCACAGATACGCAGTATTTT. It translates to CASSSGVSTDTQYF.

The chain combines TRBV6-1 with TRBJ2-1, with TRBD1 identical over 11 bases. This CDR3 spans 13 amino acids. Germline CDR1 MNHNS, CDR2 SASEGT. The V and J ends lost 10 bases and 4 bases, in that order; junction bases with no gene match: 3. CDR3 sequence (DNA): TGTGCCACGGGACAGGGGGTTTACAATGAGCAGTTCTTC. Protein: CATGQGVYNEQFF.

This clonotype was detected ten times or more. The V and J genes are TRBV20-1 and TRBJ2-2; the match to TRBD2 covers 7 bases. In germline, CDR1 is DFQATT, CDR2 SNEGSKA (reference sequence). The CDR3 totals 15 residues. V gave up 3 bases and J gave up 2 bases; unmatched junction bases: 6. The CDR3 is CSASTGRGNTGELFF. The CDR3 DNA is TGCAGTGCTAGTACTGGGAGGGGCAACACCGGGGAGCTGTTTTTT.

This clonotype counts as medium-sized. V and J are TRBV7-9 and TRBJ1-6; D perhaps matches TRBD1 (5 bases). Germline V gene sequence: CDR1 SEHNR, CDR2 FQNEAQ (reference sequence). The ends were cut back, 5 bases at V and 14 bases at J, with 22 bases in the middle. There are 15 residues in the CDR3. The CDR3 DNA sequence: TGTGCCAGCAGCCCGTACAGGACGGCACCGGGGACCCTCCACTTT. Protein product: CASSPYRTAPGTLHF.

This clonotype has at least ten counts. This chain joins TRBV9 and TRBJ1-1, with D possibly being TRBD1 (5 bases). V lost 0 bases and J 3 bases, leaving 18 bases between the germline ends. CDR3 size: 17 residues. Germline V gene sequence: CDR1 SGDLS, CDR2 YYNGEE. DNA of the CDR3: TGTGCCAGCAGCGTAGCGGTTTCTGTGGGGCCCTACACTGAAGCTTTCTTT. Translating it yields CASSVAVSVGPYTEAFF.

This clonotype occurred many times. V is TRBV20-1 and J is TRBJ1-2; D unclear. The CDR3 covers 13 residues. V was trimmed by 4 bases and J by 2 bases, leaving 11 bases between them. CDR1 and CDR2 (germline): DFQATT, SNEGSKA (reference sequence). CDR3 protein: CSAKTIGNYGYTF. CDR3 DNA: TGCAGTGCTAAGACGATAGGGAACTATGGCTACACCTTC.

The chain employs TRBV9 and TRBJ2-7; 8 nucleotides match TRBD2. The CDR3 is 14 residues long. Trimming at V came to 0 bases and at J to 4 bases, leaving 3 bases not matched to a gene. In germline, CDR1 is SGDLS, CDR2 YYNGEE. DNA for the CDR3: TGTGCCAGCAGCGTAGGTAGCGGGAATTACGAGCAGTACTTC. As protein: CASSVGSGNYEQYF.

The CDR3 region has the DNA TGCAGTGCTACCTACAATACGCAGTATTTT. The encoded protein is CSATYNTQYF. V gene TRBV20-1 combines with J gene TRBJ2-3; D is unresolved. This CDR3 is 10 amino acids long. CDR1 DFQATT and CDR2 SNEGSKA come from the germline V gene (reference sequence). Trimming took off 4 bases at V and 7 bases at J, with 6 bases between the two ends.

This clonotype came up many times. This chain connects TRBV19 to TRBJ2-3; perhaps TRBD2 as D (6 bases). Germline V lookup: CDR1 LNHDA, CDR2 SQIVND (reference sequence). The CDR3 sequence is 14 residues long. Trimming removed 11 bases from V and 0 bases from J, with 15 bases in between. DNA for the CDR3: TGTGCCTCCCGGGGGAGGACTAGCACAGATACGCAGTATTTT. Protein product: CASRGRTSTDTQYF. Based on the CDR3 plus reference TRBV19 and TRBJ2-3, the full variable domain is DGGITQSPKYLFRKEGQNVTLSCEQNLNHDAMYWYRQDPGQGLRLIYYSQIVNDFQKGDIAEGYSVSREKKESFPLTVTSAQKNPTAFYLCASRGRTSTDTQYFGPGTRLTVL.

The V gene is TRBV12-3 or TRBV12-4, the J gene TRBJ2-5, with D possibly TRBD2 on 5 matching bases. The CDR3 spans 15 residues. V was pared by 6 bases and J by 0 bases, with 14 bases between. CDR3 residues: CASSRLSGDQETQYF. DNA for the CDR3: TGTGCCAGCAGCCGGCTAAGCGGAGACCAAGAGACCCAGTACTTC.

This clonotype showed up many times. The CDR3 protein is CASSLLQVTEAFF. In DNA, the CDR3 is TGTGCCAGCAGTTTATTACAGGTCACTGAAGCTTTCTTT. The chain joins TRBV28 to TRBJ1-1; D possibly corresponds to TRBD1 (5 bases). The length of the CDR3 is 13 residues. Trimming took off 1 base at V and 4 bases at J, with 7 bases between the two ends. CDR1 and CDR2 from the germline V gene are MDHEN and SYDVKM.

The chain couples TRBV29-1 to TRBJ2-1, with TRBD2 matching 8 bases. The V gene's germline CDR1 is SQVTM and CDR2 ANQGSEA. The J segment lost 6 bases and the V segment lost 4 bases, leaving 5 bases of the junction unmatched. The CDR3 covers 13 residues. The CDR3 reads CSVVTGGPNEQFF. In DNA form, the CDR3 reads TGCAGCGTTGTAACGGGGGGGCCCAATGAGCAGTTCTTC.

This clonotype was observed many times. The J gene is TRBJ2-5, the V gene TRBV28; 8 bases map to TRBD1. V shed 6 bases and J 0 bases; nucleotides not matched to a gene: 3. Per the germline V gene, CDR1 is MDHEN and CDR2 is SYDVKM. This CDR3 is built from 14 residues. The CDR3 loop is CASRIQGDQETQYF. As DNA, the CDR3 is TGTGCCAGCAGGATACAGGGGGACCAAGAGACCCAGTACTTC.

In this sample, this clonotype turned up a few times. The chain employs TRBV7-9 and TRBJ2-1; TRBD2 matches 10 bases. CDR1 and CDR2 (germline): SEHNR, FQNEAQ (reference sequence). This CDR3 is 15 amino acids long. J gave up 5 bases and V 5 bases, and 6 bases lay outside the gene matches. CDR3 in amino acids: CASSPRTSGDNEQFF. The CDR3 bases are TGTGCCAGCAGCCCTCGGACTAGCGGCGACAATGAGCAGTTCTTC.

V and J are TRBV6-6 and TRBJ2-7; D perhaps matches TRBD1 (6 bases). CDR1 is MNHNY and CDR2 is SVGAGI in the germline V gene (reference sequence). V was cut by 5 bases and J by 1 base, with 18 bases left in between. This CDR3 has 16 residues. CDR3 in DNA: TGTGCCAGCAGTGATCTCCGGGACATCTCATCCTACGAGCAGTACTTC. Translation: CASSDLRDISSYEQYF.